This T cell receptor (beta chain) was obtained from a study of cytomegalovirus exposure and HLA in healthy donors. General study results and limits: As a later analysis showed, a missense DCLRE1C variant was linked to trimming of TCR beta V- and J-genes.

With regard to this clone: Its antigen remains unidentified.

The PCR was carried out with 60 Vbeta primers and 13 Jbeta primers. The repertoire was sequenced with immunoSEQ multiplex PCR; TCRdb's copy has only in-frame clones and lacks some. In the table there are 100,000 to 150,000 clones, roughly 82% of which are singletons. There were likely unrecorded immune exposures, though donors were nominally healthy when sampled. Germline CDR1 reads KGHSH; CDR2 reads LQKENI. Deletions cut 10 bases from V and 3 bases from J, with 19 bases between. This CDR3 is built from 14 residues. Sequencing was performed on PBMCs. The sequence derives from a man aged 18 to 30 in good health and CMV-seropositive. The chain links TRBV18 to TRBJ2-7, with unresolved D. The CDR3 loop reads CATSGPDGNYEQYF. CDR3 bases: TGTGCCACTTCTGGGCCCGACGGAAACTACGAGCAGTACTTC.